The clone carrying this T cell receptor beta chain was detected many times. The antigen is undetermined. This specimen belongs to a study of glioma-infiltrating T cells. The study, taken as a whole, reports: Tissue and blood shared very few CDR3 sequences. Above-expected tissue-blood divergence occurred in all gliomas, most in low-grade ones.

Using RNA template, CDR3s of TCR alpha and beta were amplified with iRepertoire arm-PCR. For one-step reverse transcription and amplification, about 90-450 ng of tissue mRNA or PBMC total RNA was used. TCRdb passed the multiplex PCR reads through MiXCR, listing each CDR3 protein once. The repertoire has some 100,000 distinct CDR3 sequences, approximately 26% of them found once; the top ten carry approximately 35%. The germline CDR1 and CDR2 sequences are SEHNR and FQNEAQ (reference sequence). V was clipped by 1 base and J by 8 bases, with 11 bases between them. The CDR3 runs to 13 residues. Specimen: glioma tissue, nonneoplastic brain tissue, or PBMCs (not recorded which). J is TRBJ1-1 and V is TRBV7-9; no reliable D call. The sequence was obtained from a human donor with low-grade glioma or glioblastoma, undergoing nonglioma brain surgery, or in good health (not recorded which). This CDR3 is CASSLGSSREAFF. CDR3 sequence (DNA): TGTGCCAGCAGCTTAGGTTCAAGCAGAGAAGCTTTCTTT. The whole variable domain, remainder taken from reference TRBV7-9 and TRBJ1-1, is DTGVSQNPRHKITKRGQNVTFRCDPISEHNRLYWYRQTLGQGPEFLTYFQNEAQLEKSRLLSDRFSAERPKGSFSTLEIQRTEQGDSAMYLCASSLGSSREAFFGQGTRLTVV.